This T cell receptor beta chain derives from a study of T cells after yellow fever vaccination. Study results and caveats: Overall, a small share of clonotypes was seen in both CD4 and CD8 compartments. It was a weaker secondary response, yet one that peaked faster, at day 5 versus 15.

Template switching with 5'RACE generated the TCR cDNA and added a universal primer site and UMIs. Via MiXCR, TCRdb re-called the 5' RACE reads, giving one row per CDR3 protein. The data show roughly 63,000 distinct CDR3 sequences, 6.5% to 9% seen once. This clonotype has just a few counts. The target antigen is unknown. The germline V gene encodes CDR1 SGHTA and CDR2 FQGNSA. With 0 bases removed from V and 5 bases from J, the gap between germline ends came to 4 bases. The CDR3 is made up of 13 amino acids. The J gene is TRBJ2-2, the V gene TRBV7-2; D unclear. This receptor was obtained from a young man who received the YFV17D yellow fever vaccine. The material sequenced was CD8+ T cells sorted from PBMCs, taken 15 days after the yellow fever booster vaccination. In DNA form, the CDR3 reads TGTGCCAGCAGCTTAGCTCGAACCGGGGAGCTGTTTTTT. Translating it yields CASSLARTGELFF.